The 22 T cell receptor beta chains below were found in one sample sequenced in a study of T cell repertoires in cytomegalovirus infection. TCRdb ran MiXCR on the reads and lists one entry per CDR3 protein. The sample has around 170,000 distinct CDR3 sequences; 17% are singletons. The sequenced sample was CD8+ T cells from PBMCs. The receptors were gathered from a human donor in good health (CMV status not recorded). Some clones in this sample may be carry-over from other donors' samples.

In this sample, this clonotype turned up many times. The chain joins TRBV12-3 or TRBV12-4 to TRBJ2-7; D may be TRBD1 (5 bases). Between the trimmed V and J ends, which lost 3 bases and 0 bases, there was a span of 6 bases. CDR3 length: 13 amino acids. CDR3 protein: CASSFGHSYEQYF. The CDR3 nucleotides read TGTGCCAGCAGTTTCGGACACTCCTACGAGCAGTACTTC.

This chain uses TRBV2 with TRBJ2-7; 8 positions match TRBD1. V gave up 7 bases and J gave up 6 bases; unmatched junction bases: 8. The CDR3 is 13 amino acids. Germline assignment: CDR1 SNHLY and CDR2 FYNNEI. The CDR3 nucleotides read TGTGCCAGCACCTTGACAGGGGAAGGCGAGCAGTACTTC. It translates to CASTLTGEGEQYF.

The chain links TRBV5-5 to TRBJ2-2; D ambiguous. The CDR3 has 13 residues. CDR1 and CDR2 (germline): SGHKS, YYEKEE (reference sequence). V lost 3 bases to trimming and J lost 6 bases, with 9 bases between them. The CDR3 DNA is TGTGCCAGCAGCTACGATAATGCCGGGGAGCTGTTTTTT. It yields the protein CASSYDNAGELFF. Combining the CDR3 with reference TRBV5-5 and TRBJ2-2 gives the whole variable domain DAGVTQSPTHLIKTRGQQVTLRCSPISGHKSVSWYQQVLGQGPQFIFQYYEKEERGRGNFPDRFSARQFPNYSSELNVNALLLGDSALYLCASSYDNAGELFFGEGSRLTVL.

The chain combines TRBV7-6 with TRBJ2-3; D is unresolved. Trimming took 5 bases from V and 3 from J, leaving 12 bases between them. The CDR3 runs 14 residues. Germline CDR1 and CDR2: SGHVS and FNYEAQ. The CDR3 DNA follows: TGTGCCAGCAGCGCATATGAGGAGACAGATACGCAGTATTTT. It specifies CASSAYEETDTQYF.

This clonotype has only a few counts. V and J are TRBV7-9 and TRBJ2-2, with D unclear. Germline loops: CDR1 SEHNR, CDR2 FQNEAQ (reference sequence). This CDR3 spans 16 amino acids. V lost 1 base to trimming and J lost 1 base, with 10 bases between them. CDR3 residues: CASSLVVTRNTGELFF. The CDR3 nucleotides are TGTGCCAGCAGCTTAGTTGTGACTCGGAACACCGGGGAGCTGTTTTTT.

This clonotype was picked up a small number of times. V gene TRBV7-3 combines with J gene TRBJ2-1; the D is unclear. V lost 5 bases to trimming and J lost 5 bases, with 4 bases between them. The CDR3 totals 11 residues. Germline lookup yields CDR1 SGHTA and CDR2 FQGTGA. In nucleotides, the CDR3 is TGTGCCAGCAGCCTCCACAATGAGCAGTTCTTC. It encodes CASSLHNEQFF.

This clonotype has ten or more counts. The chain joins TRBV6-2 or TRBV6-3 to TRBJ1-1, with 8 bases aligning to TRBD1. Germline CDR1 MNHEY, CDR2 SVGEGT. V was pared by 5 bases and J by 1 base, with 6 bases of the junction left unmatched. There are 15 residues in the CDR3. The CDR3 sequence: CASSPRTGRNTEAFF. CDR3 nucleotide sequence: TGTGCCAGCAGTCCAAGGACAGGGAGGAACACTGAAGCTTTCTTT.

The chain joins TRBV6-6 to TRBJ2-7, with D maybe TRBD2 (5 bases). Trimming left V 10 bases short and J 0 bases short, with 13 bases between. Looked up from germline, CDR1 is MNHNY and CDR2 is SVGAGI (reference sequence). This CDR3 has 13 amino acids. The CDR3: CATEGRSSYEQYF. CDR3 coding DNA: TGTGCCACCGAGGGTCGGAGCTCCTACGAGCAGTACTTC.

V and J are TRBV6-2 or TRBV6-3 and TRBJ2-7; D may be TRBD2 (6 bases). This CDR3 is 14 amino acids long. The germline V and J ends were trimmed by 7 bases and 2 bases, with 15 bases remaining between them. The V gene's germline CDR1 is MNHEY and CDR2 SVGEGT. As DNA, the CDR3 is TGTGCCAGCACCGACATGGCGGGGACCTACGAGCAGTACTTC. Residues: CASTDMAGTYEQYF.

This clonotype was counted a few times. The genes are TRBV7-3 and TRBJ2-6; no clear D. With 2 bases removed from V and 2 bases from J, the gap between germline ends came to 4 bases. Germline CDR1 and CDR2: SGHTA and FQGTGA. This CDR3 spans 14 amino acids. The chain's CDR3 is CASSLFAGANVLTF. In DNA form, the CDR3 reads TGTGCCAGCAGCTTATTTGCTGGGGCCAACGTCCTGACTTTC.

The table lists this clonotype with a few counts. Germline is not matched at one junction end, which may reflect a read error. This rearrangement joins TRBV28 to TRBJ2-1; D unclear. CDR1 is MDHEN and CDR2 is SYDVKM in the germline V gene. This CDR3 has 14 residues. The CDR3, as DNA: TGTGCCAGCAGTTTAGGGCTGTCCTACAATGAGCAGTTCTTT. Protein sequence: CASSLGLSYNEQFF.

In the case of this clonotype: The junction does not match germline at one end; this may be a read error. The V gene is TRBV19, the J gene TRBJ2-6, with D possibly TRBD2 on 6 matching bases. From germline, CDR1 is LNHDA and CDR2 SQIVND (reference sequence). The CDR3 extends over 16 amino acids. As DNA, the CDR3 is TGTGCCAGTAGTATAGAGGCGGGACCTGGGGCCAAAGTCCTGACTTTC. This encodes CASSIEAGPGAKVLTF.

There are a few counts of this clonotype. The CDR3 bases are TGTGCCAGCTTGAGCCGGGGTTTCGGCACAGATACGCAGTATTTT. This sequence encodes CASLSRGFGTDTQYF. The chain employs TRBV2 and TRBJ2-3; maybe TRBD2 (5 bases). V dropped 8 bases and J dropped 1 base, with 16 bases sitting between them. In germline, CDR1 is SNHLY, CDR2 FYNNEI. CDR3 length equals 15 residues.

In its sample, this clonotype was seen a few times. CDR3 nucleotide sequence: TGTGCCAGCAGTTTATTGACAGGGCCCTCAACTAATGAAAAACTGTTTTTT. Translating it yields CASSLLTGPSTNEKLFF. The V and J genes are TRBV28 and TRBJ1-4, with 7 bases identical to TRBD1. Losses at the gene ends were 1 base for V and 0 bases for J; bases not matched to a gene: 5. The germline V gene has CDR1 MDHEN and CDR2 SYDVKM. The CDR3 covers 17 residues.

This clonotype has only a few counts. V and J are TRBV27 and TRBJ2-7, with 13 positions matching TRBD2. The CDR3 extends over 16 amino acids. J was trimmed by 5 bases and V by 5 bases; bases with no gene match: 9. Germline V gives CDR1 MNHEY, CDR2 SMNVEV (reference sequence). CDR3 DNA sequence: TGTGCCAGCAGTCACAGGACTAGCGGGAGTGGCCACGAGCAGTACTTC. It codes for CASSHRTSGSGHEQYF.

This rearrangement joins TRBV7-6 to TRBJ2-1; TRBD2 matches 8 bases. The length of the CDR3 is 15 residues. J was trimmed by 4 bases and V by 3 bases; bases with no gene match: 5. Germline assignment: CDR1 SGHVS and CDR2 FNYEAQ. The CDR3 DNA is TGTGCCAGCAGCTTTGGTAGCGGGAAATACAATGAGCAGTTCTTC. As protein: CASSFGSGKYNEQFF.

This clonotype has just a few counts. Here the CDR3 reads CASSWAADTQYF. The CDR3 nucleotides read TGTGCCAGCAGTTGGGCGGCAGATACGCAGTATTTT. The rearrangement links TRBV28 to TRBJ2-3; the D is unclear. Trimming stripped 4 bases from V and 4 bases from J, with 6 bases between. The V gene's germline CDR1 is MDHEN and CDR2 SYDVKM. This CDR3 spans 12 amino acids.

J is TRBJ2-3 and V is TRBV20-1; 9 positions match TRBD2. The V and J ends lost 1 base and 2 bases, in that order; junction bases with no gene match: 7. This CDR3 comprises 16 residues. Per germline, CDR1 DFQATT and CDR2 SNEGSKA (reference sequence). CDR3 sequence: CSARGTSDRTTDTQYF. The CDR3 DNA reads TGCAGTGCTAGAGGGACTAGCGATAGAACCACAGATACGCAGTATTTT.

This clonotype turned up a few times. This rearrangement joins TRBV25-1 to TRBJ1-1; no definite D call. Trimming pared 5 bases from V and 6 bases from J, leaving 7 bases between. The CDR3 sequence is 11 residues long. Germline loops: CDR1 MGHDK, CDR2 SYGVNS. The CDR3, as DNA: TGTGCCAGCAGTTGGGGTGCTGAAGCTTTCTTT. This encodes CASSWGAEAFF. Full variable domain (outside the CDR3, taken from reference TRBV25-1 and TRBJ1-1): EADIYQTPRYLVIGTGKKITLECSQTMGHDKMYWYQQDPGMELHLIHYSYGVNSTEKGDLSSESTVSRIRTEHFPLTLESARPSHTSQYLCASSWGAEAFFGQGTRLTVV.

The chain joins TRBV6-8 to TRBJ1-1; the D gene is possibly TRBD1 (6 bases). Germline V gene data show CDR1 as MNHGY and CDR2 as SAAAGT. Trimming pared 5 bases from V and 7 bases from J, leaving 11 bases between. The CDR3 covers 12 residues. The CDR3 reads CASSAGAVEAFF. CDR3 nucleotide sequence: TGTGCCAGCAGTGCGGGGGCTGTTGAAGCTTTCTTT.

Only a few counts were recorded for this clonotype. The V call is TRBV30, the J call TRBJ2-2, with D unresolved. V lost 0 bases and J 1 base, leaving 9 bases between the germline ends. CDR1 GTSNPN and CDR2 SVGIG come from the germline V gene (reference sequence). This CDR3 has 15 amino acids. CDR3 residues: CAWSVPARNTGELFF. The CDR3 coding sequence is TGTGCCTGGAGTGTACCAGCGAGGAACACCGGGGAGCTGTTTTTT.

This clonotype showed up just a few times. J is TRBJ2-7 and V is TRBV7-2; 10 positions agree with TRBD1. The CDR3 is 15 residues long. V lost 5 bases, J lost 5 bases, and 9 bases stayed unmatched. The germline gives CDR1 SGHTA, CDR2 FQGNSA. The DNA for the CDR3 is TGTGCCAGCAGCATCTGGGACAGGGGTGTCAACGAGCAGTACTTC. Translating it yields CASSIWDRGVNEQYF.